This TCR beta chain was recovered during a study of CD8 T cells in Susac syndrome. Background on the study: Clinically active disease was present in about six of the sequenced Susac syndrome patients. About eight of these patients were in remission.

The sequenced target, TCR beta, came from blood CD8+ and CD4+ T cells. The RNA, about 0.45 to 1 ug, was put through reverse transcription using random hexamers. Via MiXCR, TCRdb re-called the immunoSEQ multiplex PCR reads, giving one row per CDR3 protein. The table has about 150,000 distinct CDR3 sequences, 95% seen once. There are 14 residues in the CDR3. Germline CDR1 and CDR2: MGHDK and SYGVNS. The V gene lost 5 bases and the J gene lost 5 bases, with 12 bases spanning the gap. The source is a human donor with Susac syndrome. The V and J genes are TRBV25-1 and TRBJ2-2, with D perhaps TRBD1 (7 bases). Input material: CD4+ T cells from PBMCs. The DNA of the CDR3 is TGTGCCAGCAGTTTACAGGGGAGGACCGGGGAGCTGTTTTTT. This sequence encodes CASSLQGRTGELFF.